Following are 10 T cell receptor beta chains from one sample sequenced in a study of T cells in women clearing cervical HPV infection. Data came from immunoSEQ multiplex PCR; TCRdb stores just in-frame clones and leaves some out. Its table records roughly 34,000 clones. The source material was blood buffy coat. The receptors stem from a woman between 18 and 69 years old with a cervical HPV16 infection that either progressed to CIN3+ or cleared (not recorded which).

Concerning this clone itself: The observed sequence ends 3 residues before the CDR3 terminus, with the missing tail filled in from the germline J gene. V and J are TRBV29-1 and TRBJ2-5; 9 bases are a match to TRBD1. This CDR3 has 16 amino acids. In germline, CDR1 is SQVTM, CDR2 ANQGSEA. CDR3 DNA, as far as it was read: TGCAGCGTTGAAGGAACCCGACAGGGGGGCACAGATACC. Translation gives CSVEGTRQGGTDT. The CDR3 as a whole reads CSVEGTRQGGTDTQYF.

Details on this clone: Sequencing ends 3 residues short of the CDR3 end; the germline J gene provides the rest. This sequence joins TRBV5-4 and TRBJ2-7; TRBD2 matches 12 bases. CDR1 and CDR2 (germline): SGHNT, YYREEE (reference sequence). The CDR3 has 15 residues. The trim removed 4 bases at V and 4 bases at J, leaving 6 bases unmatched. The CDR3 DNA, read in part, is TGTGCCAGCAGCGTGGCTAGCGGGGGGGCTTACGAG. The encoded protein is CASSVASGGAYE. The full CDR3 protein is CASSVASGGAYEQYF.

Comments on this clone: The sequenced fragment ends 3 residues before the CDR3 boundary, so the rest is inferred from the germline J gene. V gene TRBV6-2 or TRBV6-3 combines with J gene TRBJ2-7; the D is unclear. This CDR3 comprises 15 residues. Between the trimmed V and J ends, which lost 2 bases and 4 bases, there was a span of 15 bases. Germline V gene sequence: CDR1 MNHEY, CDR2 SVGEGT. The DNA read from the CDR3 is TGTGCCAGCAGTTACCGCCTTGACTGGAGTTACGAG. Its translation: CASSYRLDWSYE. The CDR3 reads in full as CASSYRLDWSYEQYF.

Note on this clone: Compared with germline, one end of the junction differs, possibly owing to a read error. The DNA ends 3 residues before the CDR3 does, and the rest of the CDR3 is filled in from the germline J gene. The chain joins TRBV4-2 to TRBJ1-5; D is undetermined. This CDR3 region has 13 residues. The germline CDR1 and CDR2 sequences are LGHNA and YNFKEQ. The CDR3 here is CASSLHNDQPQHF. The DNA read from the CDR3 is TGCGCCAGCAGTCTTCACAACGATCAGCCC.

To note about this clone: The read terminates 3 residues ahead of where the CDR3 ends, so the germline J gene completes it. V gene TRBV5-1 combines with J gene TRBJ2-1; 11 nucleotides match TRBD2. This CDR3 region has 16 residues. The J segment lost 4 bases and the V segment lost 3 bases, leaving 6 bases of the junction unmatched. In germline, CDR1 is SGHRS, CDR2 YFSETQ. The chain's CDR3 is CASSSGASGGYNEQFF. The covered CDR3 bases are TGCGCCAGCAGCTCTGGGGCTAGCGGGGGGTACAATGAG.

On this clone: Read coverage stops 3 residues before the CDR3 terminus; the germline J gene supplies the remainder. This chain joins TRBV20-1 and TRBJ1-4; D is unclear. V shed 5 bases and J shed 8 bases, with 6 bases lying between them. Germline V gives CDR1 DFQATT, CDR2 SNEGSKA (reference sequence). CDR3 length: 10 residues. The CDR3 DNA, read in part, is TGCAGTGCTGGCCAGGAAAAA. As protein: CSAGQEK. The full CDR3 sequence reads CSAGQEKLFF.

With regard to this clone: Read coverage stops 3 residues before the CDR3 terminus; the germline J gene supplies the remainder. The chain combines TRBV20-1 with TRBJ2-3; no definite D call. Germline loops: CDR1 DFQATT, CDR2 SNEGSKA (reference sequence). This CDR3 spans 17 amino acids. V was pared by 2 bases and J by 1 base, with 19 bases between. The CDR3 DNA, read in part, is TGCAGTGCTAGATCCATAAAAGGTATACATGGCACAGATACG. This translates into CSARSIKGIHGTDT. The entire CDR3 reads CSARSIKGIHGTDTQYF.

On this clone: The read finishes 3 residues shy of the CDR3 end, and the germline J gene is used to complete it. This chain uses TRBV7-9 with TRBJ2-7; 8 bases fit TRBD2. This CDR3 spans 13 amino acids. V trimming: 5 bases; J trimming: 6 bases; junction bases outside the gene matches: 6. The germline V gene has CDR1 SEHNR and CDR2 FQNEAQ (reference sequence). The covered CDR3 bases are TGTGCCAGCAGCGTTCAGGCGGGGGGCGAG. Translation: CASSVQAGGE. The full CDR3 protein reads CASSVQAGGEQYF. The full variable domain, with the rest looked up from reference TRBV7-9 and TRBJ2-7, is DTGVSQNPRHKITKRGQNVTFRCDPISEHNRLYWYRQTLGQGPEFLTYFQNEAQLEKSRLLSDRFSAERPKGSFSTLEIQRTEQGDSAMYLCASSVQAGGEQYFGPGTRLTVT.

On this clone itself: The read ends 3 residues before the CDR3 terminus; that terminus is restored from the germline J gene. The rearrangement links TRBV7-9 to TRBJ1-1; 8 bases fit TRBD1. CDR3 length equals 13 residues. J lost 4 bases, V lost 3 bases, and 1 base had no gene match. CDR1 is SEHNR, CDR2 FQNEAQ, per germline (reference sequence). The sequenced part of the CDR3 DNA is TGTGCCAGCAGCTTCGACAGGGGCACTGAA. Its protein is CASSFDRGTE. The full CDR3 protein is CASSFDRGTEAFF.

Of note for this clone: The CDR3 extends 3 residues past the end of the read, so its final part is completed from the germline J gene. The chain links TRBV20-1 to TRBJ2-2, with TRBD1 identical over 7 bases. Trimming took 1 base from V and 0 from J; bases not matched to a gene: 2. CDR3 length equals 15 residues. The germline V gene has CDR1 DFQATT and CDR2 SNEGSKA (reference sequence). CDR3 in amino acids: CSARVQGANTGELFF. The sequenced CDR3 bases are TGCAGTGCTAGAGTCCAGGGGGCGAACACCGGGGAG.